A single sample is the source of the 20 T cell receptor beta chains below, sequenced in a study of blood T cell repertoires in COVID-19 (dated by TCRdb to the early 2020s). Library generation was performed with the immunoSEQ multiplex PCR assay. TCRdb took this table from immuneACCESS and kept in-frame rearrangements with V and J called. Such tables lack part of the clones; where checked against another copy, unresolved V genes explain under half of the gap, and the rest is unexplained. Counted in this sample were about 44,000 clones; 88% of them appeared once. Roughly 1.4% of the sample is held by the ten biggest clonotypes. Sequencing used peripheral blood. These receptors all stem from a woman between 35 and 50 years old with acute or convalescent COVID-19.

This clone has a single count. J is TRBJ1-4 and V is TRBV6-1; D is unclear. V was trimmed by 4 bases and J by 0 bases, leaving 12 bases between them. CDR1 and CDR2 (germline): MNHNS, SASEGT. The CDR3 totals 16 residues. DNA for the CDR3: TGTGCCAGCAGTGGAACGCTACTTGCAACTAATGAAAAACTGTTTTTT. Its translation: CASSGTLLATNEKLFF.

This chain uses TRBV10-3 with TRBJ1-1, with 10 bases identical to TRBD1. J gave up 6 bases and V 4 bases, and 5 bases lay outside the gene matches. Germline V lookup: CDR1 ENHRY, CDR2 SYGVKD. There are 14 residues in the CDR3. CDR3 sequence (DNA): TGTGCCATCAGTGGGGACAGGGGTACGTCTGAAGCTTTCTTT. Protein product: CAISGDRGTSEAFF.

The V call is TRBV4-3, the J call TRBJ2-7; perhaps TRBD1 as D (6 bases). The CDR3 has 14 residues. CDR1 LGHNA and CDR2 YSLEER come from the germline V gene. Trimming took 8 bases from V and 5 from J, leaving 19 bases between them. CDR3 amino acids: CASVARDTYHEQYF. The CDR3 DNA reads as TGCGCCAGCGTAGCCCGGGACACCTATCACGAGCAGTACTTC.

This clone appeared a single time. The rearrangement links TRBV7-2 to TRBJ2-3; the match to TRBD2 covers 7 bases. Losses at the gene ends were 1 base for V and 5 bases for J; bases not matched to a gene: 3. Germline lookup yields CDR1 SGHTA and CDR2 FQGNSA. This CDR3 has 14 residues. The CDR3 bases are TGTGCCAGCAGCTTAGAACGGACTAGAGATACGCAGTATTTT. This codes for CASSLERTRDTQYF.

This CDR3 reads CASRISSSGRHYEQYF. The CDR3 region has the DNA TGTGCCAGCAGGATCTCTTCTAGCGGGAGGCACTACGAGCAGTACTTC. The chain carries TRBV28 and TRBJ2-7; 11 bases align to TRBD2. This CDR3 has 16 amino acids. Trimming took 6 bases from V and 3 from J; bases not matched to a gene: 10. CDR1 and CDR2 from the germline V gene are MDHEN and SYDVKM.

The chain uses TRBV15 and TRBJ2-4; TRBD2 matches at 7 bases. V dropped 11 bases and J dropped 3; count of bases not matched to a gene: 10. The germline V gene has CDR1 LNHNV and CDR2 YYDKDF (reference sequence). The CDR3 length is 14 residues. CDR3: CASGEGRSKNIQYF. CDR3 nucleotide sequence: TGTGCCTCGGGGGAGGGACGCAGCAAAAACATTCAGTACTTC.

The V gene is TRBV5-1, the J gene TRBJ2-2, with 10 nucleotides matching TRBD1. The ends lost 4 bases at V and 4 bases at J; junction bases unmatched: 7. CDR1 and CDR2 from the germline V gene are SGHRS and YFSETQ. This CDR3 has 16 amino acids. The CDR3 bases are TGCGCCAGCAGCACGGGGACAGGGGTGGCCACCGGGGAGCTGTTTTTT. The encoded protein is CASSTGTGVATGELFF.

V is TRBV5-6 and J is TRBJ1-1; D may be TRBD1 (6 bases). Germline V gives CDR1 SGHDT, CDR2 YYEEEE. Deletions cut 0 bases from V and 4 bases from J, with 7 bases between. CDR3 length: 13 amino acids. The CDR3 DNA reads as TGTGCCAGCAGCTTGGTACAGGGCACTGAAGCTTTCTTT. As protein: CASSLVQGTEAFF.

The chain is built from TRBV6-6 and TRBJ1-4, with D unresolved. CDR1 MNHNY and CDR2 SVGAGI come from the germline V gene (reference sequence). Trimming removed 6 bases at V and 8 bases at J, with 7 bases between. The CDR3 covers 11 residues. The CDR3 bases are TGTGCCAGCAGCCTAGAGGAAAAACTGTTTTTT. Protein sequence: CASSLEEKLFF.

The J gene is TRBJ1-6, the V gene TRBV15, with D unclear. This CDR3 spans 16 amino acids. The V end was cut by 3 bases, the J end by 7 bases, with 16 bases between. CDR1 is LNHNV and CDR2 is YYDKDF in the germline V gene (reference sequence). The CDR3 bases are TGTGCCACCAGCAGGGAAAAAGACCCGGGAAATTCACCCCTCCACTTT. Translated, it gives CATSREKDPGNSPLHF.

The chain links TRBV30 to TRBJ2-7, with unresolved D. V dropped 5 bases and J dropped 7 bases, with 12 bases sitting between them. Germline V CDR1 and CDR2: GTSNPN, SVGIG (reference sequence). This CDR3 spans 11 amino acids. CDR3 region: CAWSVAWEQYF. CDR3 nucleotide sequence: TGTGCCTGGTCTGTGGCCTGGGAGCAGTACTTC.

The genes are TRBV19 and TRBJ1-6, with 7 bases that match TRBD1. Losses at the gene ends were 2 bases for V and 5 bases for J; bases not matched to a gene: 12. The CDR3 loop spans 18 amino acids. The germline V gene has CDR1 LNHDA and CDR2 SQIVND (reference sequence). The CDR3 bases are TGTGCCAGTAGTATAAACCACTCACAGGGGAGAAATAATTCACCCCTCCACTTT. Its protein is CASSINHSQGRNNSPLHF.

The chain has TRBV19 and TRBJ1-1; no clear D. The germline V gene encodes CDR1 LNHDA and CDR2 SQIVND (reference sequence). CDR3 length: 14 amino acids. V shed 3 bases and J shed 7 bases, with 15 bases lying between them. In DNA form, the CDR3 reads TGTGCCAGTAGTATTAACAGCGCCCGGGATGAAGCTTTCTTT. This gives the protein CASSINSARDEAFF.

The V call is TRBV7-2, the J call TRBJ1-2; 9 bases are a match to TRBD1. V was clipped by 5 bases and J by 4 bases; unmatched bases: 5. CDR3 length equals 14 residues. Germline CDR1 SGHTA, CDR2 FQGNSA. This CDR3 reads CASSRDRALYGYTF. CDR3 nucleotides: TGTGCCAGCAGCCGGGACAGGGCCCTCTATGGCTACACCTTC.

CDR3 sequence (DNA): TGCGCCAGCAGCCAGGGACAGAACTATGGCTACACCTTC. Encoded protein: CASSQGQNYGYTF. This chain connects TRBV5-1 to TRBJ1-2; 7 bases match TRBD1. V lost 4 bases to trimming and J lost 2 bases; unmatched junction nucleotides: 2. The CDR3 is made up of 13 amino acids. The germline CDR1 and CDR2 sequences are SGHRS and YFSETQ.

The V gene is TRBV19, the J gene TRBJ1-5, with TRBD1 matching over 8 bases. Germline CDR1 reads LNHDA; CDR2 reads SQIVND (reference sequence). V lost 3 bases, J lost 5 bases, and 6 bases stayed unmatched. This CDR3 contains 15 residues. The CDR3 is CASSINRGSHQPQHF. The DNA of the CDR3 is TGTGCCAGTAGTATTAACAGGGGGAGCCATCAGCCCCAGCATTTT.

The chain couples TRBV19 to TRBJ2-7; 11 positions match TRBD2. The germline CDR1 and CDR2 sequences are LNHDA and SQIVND (reference sequence). CDR3 length: 14 residues. Losses at the gene ends were 2 bases for V and 12 bases for J; bases not matched to a gene: 9. The CDR3 loop reads CASSITSGRESLYF. CDR3 bases: TGTGCCAGTAGTATAACTAGCGGGAGAGAGTCACTGTACTTC.

This clone was seen only once. The rearrangement uses TRBV5-1 and TRBJ2-3; 10 positions agree with TRBD1. The V gene's germline CDR1 is SGHRS and CDR2 YFSETQ. V dropped 3 bases and J dropped 5; count of bases not matched to a gene: 9. This CDR3 is built from 16 residues. CDR3 sequence (DNA): TGCGCCAGCAGCTCGGTGGGACAGGGGATAATAGATACGCAGTATTTT. Translated: CASSSVGQGIIDTQYF.

This clone was counted a single time. The J gene is TRBJ2-1, the V gene TRBV3-1 (or the pseudogene TRBV3-2); 13 bases are a match to TRBD2. Germline V lookup: CDR1 LGHDT, CDR2 YNNKEL (reference sequence). The V segment lost 4 bases and the J segment 13 bases; nucleotides outside the gene matches: 4. The CDR3 sequence is 13 residues long. The CDR3 bases are TGTGCCAGCAGCCCGGGGACTAGCGGGGACCAGTTCTTC. Translated: CASSPGTSGDQFF.

The rearrangement joins TRBV28 to TRBJ2-2; D ambiguous. CDR3 length: 14 amino acids. CDR1 is MDHEN and CDR2 is SYDVKM in the germline V gene. The V gene lost 2 bases and the J gene lost 0 bases, with 4 bases spanning the gap. The CDR3 DNA is TGTGCCAGCAGTTTAACTCCGAACACCGGGGAGCTGTTTTTT. Translated: CASSLTPNTGELFF.